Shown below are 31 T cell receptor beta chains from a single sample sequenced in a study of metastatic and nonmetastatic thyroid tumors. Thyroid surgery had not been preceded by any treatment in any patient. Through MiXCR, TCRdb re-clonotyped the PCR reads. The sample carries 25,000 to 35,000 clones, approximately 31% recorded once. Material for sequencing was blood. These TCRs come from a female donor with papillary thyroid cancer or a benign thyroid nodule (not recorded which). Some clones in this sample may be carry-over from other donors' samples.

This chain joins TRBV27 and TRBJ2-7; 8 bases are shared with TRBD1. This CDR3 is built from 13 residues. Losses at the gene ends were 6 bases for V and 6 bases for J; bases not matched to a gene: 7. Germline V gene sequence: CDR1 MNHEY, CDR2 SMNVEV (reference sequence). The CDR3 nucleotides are TGTGCCAGCAGGACAGGGGCGGTTAGCGAGCAGTACTTC. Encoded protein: CASRTGAVSEQYF.

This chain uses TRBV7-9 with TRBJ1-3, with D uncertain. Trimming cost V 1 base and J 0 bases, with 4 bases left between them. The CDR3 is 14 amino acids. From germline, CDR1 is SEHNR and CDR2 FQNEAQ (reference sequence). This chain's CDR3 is CASSLGYSGNTIYF. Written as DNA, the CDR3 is TGTGCCAGCAGCTTAGGATACTCTGGAAACACCATATATTTT. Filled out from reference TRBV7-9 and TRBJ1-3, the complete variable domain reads DTGVSQNPRHKITKRGQNVTFRCDPISEHNRLYWYRQTLGQGPEFLTYFQNEAQLEKSRLLSDRFSAERPKGSFSTLEIQRTEQGDSAMYLCASSLGYSGNTIYFGEGSWLTVV.

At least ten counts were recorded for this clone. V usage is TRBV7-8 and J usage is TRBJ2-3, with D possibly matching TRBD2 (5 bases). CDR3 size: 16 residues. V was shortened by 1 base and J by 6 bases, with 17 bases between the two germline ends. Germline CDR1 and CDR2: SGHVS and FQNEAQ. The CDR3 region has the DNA TGTGCCAGCAGCTTAGGGGCCGGACGGCGCGGGGATACGCAGTATTTT. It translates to CASSLGAGRRGDTQYF.

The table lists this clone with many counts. The DNA of the CDR3 is TGTGCCAGCACCTCGACAGGGATAAACGAAAAACTGTTTTTT. Amino acid sequence: CASTSTGINEKLFF. The rearrangement links TRBV28 to TRBJ1-4; 7 bases match TRBD1. The CDR3 runs to 14 residues. The trim removed 7 bases at V and 8 bases at J, leaving 10 bases unmatched. The germline CDR1 and CDR2 sequences are MDHEN and SYDVKM.

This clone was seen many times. In DNA form, the CDR3 reads TGCAGTGCTGAGGACAGCGACACCGGGGAGCTGTTTTTT. This translates into CSAEDSDTGELFF. The chain combines TRBV20-1 with TRBJ2-2, with a tentative D call TRBD1 (6 bases). Germline V lookup: CDR1 DFQATT, CDR2 SNEGSKA (reference sequence). V was shortened by 5 bases and J by 3 bases, with 10 bases between the two germline ends. The CDR3 has 13 amino acids.

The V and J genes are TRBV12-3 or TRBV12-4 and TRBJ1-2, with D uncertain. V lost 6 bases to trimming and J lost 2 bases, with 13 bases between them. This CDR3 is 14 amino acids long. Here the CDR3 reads CASREAWVNYGYTF. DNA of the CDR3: TGTGCCAGCAGGGAGGCATGGGTCAACTATGGCTACACCTTC.

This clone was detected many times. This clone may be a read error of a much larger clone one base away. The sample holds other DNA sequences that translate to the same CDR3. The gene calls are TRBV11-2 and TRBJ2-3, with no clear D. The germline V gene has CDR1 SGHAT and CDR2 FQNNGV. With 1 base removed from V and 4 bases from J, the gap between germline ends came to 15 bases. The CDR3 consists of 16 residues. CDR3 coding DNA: TGTGCCAGCAGCTTAGGGGTTAGTGGGAAAGCAGATACGCAGTATTTT. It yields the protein CASSLGVSGKADTQYF.

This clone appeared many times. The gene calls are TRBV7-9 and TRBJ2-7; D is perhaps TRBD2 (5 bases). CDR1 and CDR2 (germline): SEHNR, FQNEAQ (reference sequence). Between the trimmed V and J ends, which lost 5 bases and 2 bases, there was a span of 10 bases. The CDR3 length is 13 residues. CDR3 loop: CASSKEGPYEQYF. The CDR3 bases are TGTGCCAGCAGCAAAGAGGGCCCCTACGAGCAGTACTTC.

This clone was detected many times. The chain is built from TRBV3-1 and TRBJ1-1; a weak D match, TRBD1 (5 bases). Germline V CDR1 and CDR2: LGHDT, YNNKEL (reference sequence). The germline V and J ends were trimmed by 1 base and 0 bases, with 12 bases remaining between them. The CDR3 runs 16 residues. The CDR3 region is CASSQGMGELNTEAFF. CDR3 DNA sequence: TGTGCCAGCAGCCAAGGGATGGGGGAACTGAACACTGAAGCTTTCTTT.

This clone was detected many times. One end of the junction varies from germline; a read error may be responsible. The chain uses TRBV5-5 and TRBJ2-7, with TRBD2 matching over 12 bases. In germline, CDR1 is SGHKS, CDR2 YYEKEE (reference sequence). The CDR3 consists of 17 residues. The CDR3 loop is CASSFSSGRARSSEQYF. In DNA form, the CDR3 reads TGTGCCAGCAGCTTTTCTAGCGGGAGGGCCCGATCCTCCGAGCAGTACTTC. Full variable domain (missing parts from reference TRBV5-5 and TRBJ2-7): DAGVTQSPTHLIKTRGQQVTLRCSPISGHKSVSWYQQVLGQGPQFIFQYYEKEERGRGNFPDRFSARQFPNYSSELNVNALLLGDSALYLCASSFSSGRARSSEQYFGPGTRLTVT.

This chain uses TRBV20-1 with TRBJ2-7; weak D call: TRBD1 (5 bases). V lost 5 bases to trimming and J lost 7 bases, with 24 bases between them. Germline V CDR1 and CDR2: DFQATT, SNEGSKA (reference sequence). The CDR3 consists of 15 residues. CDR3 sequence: CSAHRTGWGAEEQYF. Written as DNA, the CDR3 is TGCAGTGCTCATCGAACCGGTTGGGGCGCGGAGGAGCAGTACTTC.

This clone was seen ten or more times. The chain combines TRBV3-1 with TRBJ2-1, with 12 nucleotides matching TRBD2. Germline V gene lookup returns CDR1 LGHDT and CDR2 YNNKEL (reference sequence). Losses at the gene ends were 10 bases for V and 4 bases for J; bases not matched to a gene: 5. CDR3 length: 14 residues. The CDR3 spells CATRGLAGYNEQFF. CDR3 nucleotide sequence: TGTGCCACCCGGGGACTAGCGGGTTACAATGAGCAGTTCTTC.

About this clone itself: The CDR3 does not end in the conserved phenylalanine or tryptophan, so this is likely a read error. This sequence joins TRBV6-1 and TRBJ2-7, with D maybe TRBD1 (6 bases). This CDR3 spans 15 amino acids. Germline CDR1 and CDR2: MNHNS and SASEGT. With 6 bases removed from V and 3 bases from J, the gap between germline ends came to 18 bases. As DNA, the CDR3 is TGTGCCAGCAGCCACGCCGGGACATTGAACTACGAGCAGTACTTA. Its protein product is CASSHAGTLNYEQYL.

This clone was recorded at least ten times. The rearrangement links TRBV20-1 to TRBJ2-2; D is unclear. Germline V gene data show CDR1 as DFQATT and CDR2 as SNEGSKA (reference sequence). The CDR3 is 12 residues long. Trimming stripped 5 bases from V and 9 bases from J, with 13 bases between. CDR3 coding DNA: TGCAGTGCTCCGTCTGCTGGTAGGGAGCTGTTTTTT. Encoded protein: CSAPSAGRELFF.

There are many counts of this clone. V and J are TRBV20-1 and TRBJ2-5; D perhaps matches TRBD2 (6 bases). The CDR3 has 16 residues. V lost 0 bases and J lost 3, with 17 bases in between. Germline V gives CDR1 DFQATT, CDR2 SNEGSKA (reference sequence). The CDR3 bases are TGCAGTGCTAGAGATTTGGACGCGGGAAGAAAAGAGACCCAGTACTTC. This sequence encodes CSARDLDAGRKETQYF.

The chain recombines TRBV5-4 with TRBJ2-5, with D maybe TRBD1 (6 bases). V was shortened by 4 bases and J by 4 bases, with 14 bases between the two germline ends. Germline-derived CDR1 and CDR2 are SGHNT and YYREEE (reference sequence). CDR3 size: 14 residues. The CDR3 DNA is TGTGCCAGCAGCGTTACCGGGACAAGAGAGACCCAGTACTTC. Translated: CASSVTGTRETQYF.

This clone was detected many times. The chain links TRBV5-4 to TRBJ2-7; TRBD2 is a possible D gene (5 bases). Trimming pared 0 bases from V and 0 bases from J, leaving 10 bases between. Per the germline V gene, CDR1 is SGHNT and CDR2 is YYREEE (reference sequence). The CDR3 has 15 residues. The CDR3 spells CASSLGSGSSYEQYF. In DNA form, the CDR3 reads TGTGCCAGCAGCTTGGGATCGGGGAGCTCCTACGAGCAGTACTTC.

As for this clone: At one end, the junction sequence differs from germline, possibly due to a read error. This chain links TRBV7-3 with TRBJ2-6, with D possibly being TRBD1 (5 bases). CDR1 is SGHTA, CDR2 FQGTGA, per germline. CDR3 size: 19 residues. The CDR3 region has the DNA TGTGCCAGCAGCTTAAAGTGCCCGGTTAGGACCTCTGGGGCCAACTTCCTGACTTTC. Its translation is CASSLKCPVRTSGANFLTF.

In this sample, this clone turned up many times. CDR3 sequence (DNA): TGTGCCAGCAGCTTAGGGCTAGCGGGAGGAAACGAGCAGTACTTC. It yields the protein CASSLGLAGGNEQYF. The chain has TRBV7-2 and TRBJ2-7; 11 nucleotides agree with TRBD2. Looked up from germline, CDR1 is SGHTA and CDR2 is FQGNSA. V lost 1 base, J lost 5 bases, and 4 bases stayed unmatched. The CDR3 totals 15 residues.

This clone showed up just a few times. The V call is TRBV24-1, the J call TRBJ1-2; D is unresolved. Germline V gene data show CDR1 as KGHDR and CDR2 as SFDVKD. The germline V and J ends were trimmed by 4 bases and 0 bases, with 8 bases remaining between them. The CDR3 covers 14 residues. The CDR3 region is CATSERGTNYGYTF. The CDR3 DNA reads TGTGCCACCAGTGAAAGAGGGACTAACTATGGCTACACCTTC.

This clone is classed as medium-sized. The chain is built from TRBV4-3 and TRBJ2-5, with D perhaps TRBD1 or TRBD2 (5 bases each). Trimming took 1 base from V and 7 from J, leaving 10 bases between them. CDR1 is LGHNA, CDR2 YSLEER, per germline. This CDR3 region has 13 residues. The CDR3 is CASSQGGEGTQYF. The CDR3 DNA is TGCGCCAGCAGCCAAGGAGGGGAAGGGACCCAGTACTTC.

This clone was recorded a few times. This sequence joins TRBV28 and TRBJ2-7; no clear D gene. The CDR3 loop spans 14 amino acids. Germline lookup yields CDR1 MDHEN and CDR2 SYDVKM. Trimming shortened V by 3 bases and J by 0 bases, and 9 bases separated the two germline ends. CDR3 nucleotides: TGTGCCAGCAGTTTGTGGAGTGTCTCCTACGAGCAGTACTTC. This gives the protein CASSLWSVSYEQYF. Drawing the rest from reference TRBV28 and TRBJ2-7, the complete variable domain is DVKVTQSSRYLVKRTGEKVFLECVQDMDHENMFWYRQDPGLGLRLIYFSYDVKMKEKGDIPEGYSVSREKKERFSLILESASTNQTSMYLCASSLWSVSYEQYFGPGTRLTVT.

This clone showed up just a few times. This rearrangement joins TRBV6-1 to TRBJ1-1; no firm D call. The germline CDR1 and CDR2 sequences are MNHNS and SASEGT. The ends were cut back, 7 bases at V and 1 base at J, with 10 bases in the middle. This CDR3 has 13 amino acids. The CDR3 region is CASKENGNTEAFF. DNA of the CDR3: TGTGCCAGCAAAGAAAACGGGAACACTGAAGCTTTCTTT.

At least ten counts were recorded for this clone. CDR3 protein: CASSLAPGGANEQFF. For the CDR3, the DNA is TGTGCCAGCAGTTTAGCCCCGGGGGGGGCGAATGAGCAGTTCTTC. The chain carries TRBV12-3 or TRBV12-4 and TRBJ2-1, with 8 bases fitting TRBD2. With V trimmed by 0 bases and J by 7 bases, 5 bases remained unmatched. This CDR3 contains 15 residues.

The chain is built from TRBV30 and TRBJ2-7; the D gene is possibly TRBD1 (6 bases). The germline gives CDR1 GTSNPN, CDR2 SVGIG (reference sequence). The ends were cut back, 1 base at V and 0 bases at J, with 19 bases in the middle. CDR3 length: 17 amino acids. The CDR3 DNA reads TGTGCCTGGAGTGACCCTGGACAGATACTTGGCTCCTACGAGCAGTACTTC. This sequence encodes CAWSDPGQILGSYEQYF.

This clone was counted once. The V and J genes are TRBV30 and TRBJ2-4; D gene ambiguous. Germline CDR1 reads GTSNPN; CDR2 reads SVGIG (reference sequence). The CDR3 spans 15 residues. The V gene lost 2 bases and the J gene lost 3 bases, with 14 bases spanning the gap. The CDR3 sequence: CAWSLGVRDKNIQYF. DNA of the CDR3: TGTGCCTGGAGTTTAGGAGTTAGGGACAAAAACATTCAGTACTTC.

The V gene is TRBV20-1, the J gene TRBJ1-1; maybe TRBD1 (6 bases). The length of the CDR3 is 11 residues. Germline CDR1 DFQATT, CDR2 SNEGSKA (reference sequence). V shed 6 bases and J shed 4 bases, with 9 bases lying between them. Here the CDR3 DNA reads TGCAGTGCACGAGGGGGCACTGAAGCTTTCTTT. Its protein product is CSARGGTEAFF.

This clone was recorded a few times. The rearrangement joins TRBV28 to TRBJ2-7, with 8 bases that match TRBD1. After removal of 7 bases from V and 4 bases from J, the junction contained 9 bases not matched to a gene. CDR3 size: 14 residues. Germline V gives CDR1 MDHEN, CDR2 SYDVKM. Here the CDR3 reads CASTTGGKVYEQYF. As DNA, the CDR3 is TGTGCCAGCACTACAGGGGGGAAGGTTTACGAGCAGTACTTC.

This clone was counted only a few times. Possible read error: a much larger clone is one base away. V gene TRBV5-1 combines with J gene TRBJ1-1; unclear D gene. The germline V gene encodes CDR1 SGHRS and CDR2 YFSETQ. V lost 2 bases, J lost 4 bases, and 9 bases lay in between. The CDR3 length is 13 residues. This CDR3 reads CASSFLGSTEAFF. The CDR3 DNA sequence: TGCGCCAGCAGCTTTCTAGGGAGCACTGAAGCTTTCTTT. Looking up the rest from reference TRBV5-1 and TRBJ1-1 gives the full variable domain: KAGVTQTPRYLIKTRGQQVTLSCSPISGHRSVSWYQQTPGQGLQFLFEYFSETQRNKGNFPGRFSGRQFSNSRSEMNVSTLELGDSALYLCASSFLGSTEAFFGQGTRLTVV.

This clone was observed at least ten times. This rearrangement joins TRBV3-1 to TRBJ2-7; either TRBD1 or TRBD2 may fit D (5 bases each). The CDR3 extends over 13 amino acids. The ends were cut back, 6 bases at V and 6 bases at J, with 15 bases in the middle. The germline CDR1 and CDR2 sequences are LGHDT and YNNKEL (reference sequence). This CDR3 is CASSPIRESEQYF. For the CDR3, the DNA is TGTGCCAGCAGTCCCATCAGGGAGAGCGAGCAGTACTTC.

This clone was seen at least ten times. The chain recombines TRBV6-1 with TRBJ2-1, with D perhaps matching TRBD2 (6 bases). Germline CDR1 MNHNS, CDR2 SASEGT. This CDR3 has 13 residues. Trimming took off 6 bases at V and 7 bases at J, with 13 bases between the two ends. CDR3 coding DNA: TGTGCCAGCAGGGCGGGATCGAGGAATGAGCAGTTCTTC. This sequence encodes CASRAGSRNEQFF.